This TCR beta chain was identified in a study of blood T cell repertoires in COVID-19. Study-level information: The analysed material was cDNA or gDNA that came from T cells, B-cell-depleted T cells, or PBMCs.

The participants were between roughly 18 and 89 years old and came from some 23 US areas. Which cohort a participant joined came from the clinical history participants gave. Among Cohort 3 donors, those recovered had two negative PCRs, clearance, or symptom resolution. Assay: immunoSEQ multiplex PCR; the TCRdb copy retains only in-frame clones and omits some. The table lists fewer than 250,000 clones, 84% of them singletons. The CDR3 is made up of 17 amino acids. The V end was cut by 6 bases, the J end by 4 bases, with 24 bases between. The germline V gene has CDR1 KGHSH and CDR2 LQKENI. Sequencing was performed on PBMCs or T cells enriched from blood (not recorded which). This receptor was taken from a woman between 35 and 50 years old who had recovered from COVID-19. The chain recombines TRBV18 with TRBJ1-2; D is undetermined. CDR3 sequence reads: CASSRTEPFLLGYGYTF. CDR3 coding DNA: TGTGCCAGCTCGCGGACTGAGCCATTCCTTTTAGGCTATGGCTACACCTTC.